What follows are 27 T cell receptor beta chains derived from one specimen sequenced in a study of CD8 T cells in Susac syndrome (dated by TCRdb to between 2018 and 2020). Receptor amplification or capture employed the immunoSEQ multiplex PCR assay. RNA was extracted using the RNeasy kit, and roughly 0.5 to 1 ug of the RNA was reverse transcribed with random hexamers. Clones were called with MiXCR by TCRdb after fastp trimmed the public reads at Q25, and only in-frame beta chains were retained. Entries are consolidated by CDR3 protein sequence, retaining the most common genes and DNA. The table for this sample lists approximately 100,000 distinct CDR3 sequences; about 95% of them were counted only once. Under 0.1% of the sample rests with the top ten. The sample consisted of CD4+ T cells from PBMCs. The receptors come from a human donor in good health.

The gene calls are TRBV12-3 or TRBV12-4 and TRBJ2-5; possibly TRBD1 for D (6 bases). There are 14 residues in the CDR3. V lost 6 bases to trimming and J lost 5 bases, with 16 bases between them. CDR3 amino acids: CASRFNRDRETQYF. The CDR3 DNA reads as TGTGCCAGCAGGTTCAACAGGGATAGGGAGACCCAGTACTTC.

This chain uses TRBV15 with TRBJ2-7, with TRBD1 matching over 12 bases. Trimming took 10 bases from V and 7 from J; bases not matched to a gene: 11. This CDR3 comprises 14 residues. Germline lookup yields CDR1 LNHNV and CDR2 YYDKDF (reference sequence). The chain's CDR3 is CAIGTGGPSREQYF. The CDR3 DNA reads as TGTGCCATCGGGACAGGGGGCCCCTCTAGGGAGCAGTACTTC.

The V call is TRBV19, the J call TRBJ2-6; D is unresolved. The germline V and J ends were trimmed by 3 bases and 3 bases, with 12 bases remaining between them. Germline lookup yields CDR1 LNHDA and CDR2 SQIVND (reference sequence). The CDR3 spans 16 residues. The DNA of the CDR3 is TGTGCCAGTAGTATGTTGGGTCGCCTTGGGGCCAACGTCCTGACTTTC. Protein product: CASSMLGRLGANVLTF.

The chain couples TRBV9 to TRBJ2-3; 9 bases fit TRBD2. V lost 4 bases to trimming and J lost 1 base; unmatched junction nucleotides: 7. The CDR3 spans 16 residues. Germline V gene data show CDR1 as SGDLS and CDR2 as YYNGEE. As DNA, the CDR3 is TGTGCCAGCAGCTCCCCTAAGCGGGGGGGCACAGATACGCAGTATTTT. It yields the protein CASSSPKRGGTDTQYF.

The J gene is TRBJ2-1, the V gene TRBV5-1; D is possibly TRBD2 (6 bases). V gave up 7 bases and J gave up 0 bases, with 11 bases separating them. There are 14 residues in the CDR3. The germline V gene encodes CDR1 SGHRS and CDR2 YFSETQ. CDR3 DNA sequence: TGCGCCAGCGGGGGGACTCGCTCCTACAATGAGCAGTTCTTC. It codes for CASGGTRSYNEQFF.

The DNA for the CDR3 is TGTGCCAGCTCACTAGATAGCGGGGTCCTCTACGAGCAGTACTTC. Amino acid sequence: CASSLDSGVLYEQYF. The chain employs TRBV18 and TRBJ2-7; 8 bases agree with TRBD2. CDR1 and CDR2 from the germline V gene are KGHSH and LQKENI. After removal of 4 bases from V and 3 bases from J, the junction contained 8 bases not matched to a gene. CDR3 length: 15 amino acids. The full variable domain, with the rest looked up from reference TRBV18 and TRBJ2-7, is NAGVMQNPRHLVRRRGQEARLRCSPMKGHSHVYWYRQLPEEGLKFMVYLQKENIIDESGMPKERFSAEFPKEGPSILRIQQVVRGDSAAYFCASSLDSGVLYEQYFGPGTRLTVT.

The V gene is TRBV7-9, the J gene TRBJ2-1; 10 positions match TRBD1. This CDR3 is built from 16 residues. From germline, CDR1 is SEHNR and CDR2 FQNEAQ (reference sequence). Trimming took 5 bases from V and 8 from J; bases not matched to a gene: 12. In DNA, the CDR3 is TGTGCCAGCAGCCGCAAAGCGACAGGGGGCAGGGATGAGCAGTTCTTC. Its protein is CASSRKATGGRDEQFF.

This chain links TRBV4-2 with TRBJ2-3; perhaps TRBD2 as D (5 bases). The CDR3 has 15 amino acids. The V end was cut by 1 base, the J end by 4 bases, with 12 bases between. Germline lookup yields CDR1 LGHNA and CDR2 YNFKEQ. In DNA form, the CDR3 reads TGTGCCAGCAGCCAAGGAGGAGGCATGGCAGATACGCAGTATTTT. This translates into CASSQGGGMADTQYF.

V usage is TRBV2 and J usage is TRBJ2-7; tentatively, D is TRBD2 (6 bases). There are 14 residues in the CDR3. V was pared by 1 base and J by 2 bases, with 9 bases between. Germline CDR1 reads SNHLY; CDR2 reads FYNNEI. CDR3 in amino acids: CASSEVLAAYEQYF. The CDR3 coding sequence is TGTGCCAGCAGTGAAGTATTAGCGGCCTACGAGCAGTACTTC.

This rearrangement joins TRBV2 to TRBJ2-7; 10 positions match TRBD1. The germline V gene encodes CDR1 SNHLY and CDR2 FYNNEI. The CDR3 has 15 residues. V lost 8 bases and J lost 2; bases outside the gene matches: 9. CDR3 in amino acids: CASVRTGGLTYEQYF. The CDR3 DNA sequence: TGTGCCAGCGTTCGGACAGGGGGGCTCACCTACGAGCAGTACTTC.

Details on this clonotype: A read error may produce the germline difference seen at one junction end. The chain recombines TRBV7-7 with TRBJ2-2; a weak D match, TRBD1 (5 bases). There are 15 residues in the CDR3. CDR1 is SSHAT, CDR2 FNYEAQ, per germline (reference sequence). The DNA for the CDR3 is TGTGCTAGCAGCTTAGGACCAAGGGGCACCGGGGAGCTGTTTTTT. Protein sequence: CASSLGPRGTGELFF.

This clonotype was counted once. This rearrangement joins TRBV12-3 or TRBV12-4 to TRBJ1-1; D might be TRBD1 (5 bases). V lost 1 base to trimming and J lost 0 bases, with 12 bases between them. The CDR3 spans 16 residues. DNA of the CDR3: TGTGCCAGCAGTTTAGATGGGAAGGGGATGAACACTGAAGCTTTCTTT. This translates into CASSLDGKGMNTEAFF.

The DNA of the CDR3 is TGTGCCAGCAGCTTAGCCCAAGGGGGCCTACAAGCTTTCTTT. Translated, it gives CASSLAQGGLQAFF. This chain connects TRBV11-1 to TRBJ1-1; 7 positions agree with TRBD1. The CDR3 runs to 14 residues. Unmatched junction bases numbered 7, after V lost 0 bases and J lost 9 bases. The germline V gene encodes CDR1 SGHAT and CDR2 FQDESV (reference sequence).

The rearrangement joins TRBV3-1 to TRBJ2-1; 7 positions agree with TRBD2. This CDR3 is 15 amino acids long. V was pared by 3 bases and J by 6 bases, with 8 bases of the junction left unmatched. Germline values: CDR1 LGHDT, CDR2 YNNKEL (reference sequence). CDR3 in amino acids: CASSQIGLVGNEQFF. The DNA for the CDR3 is TGTGCCAGCAGCCAGATCGGACTAGTAGGCAATGAGCAGTTCTTC.

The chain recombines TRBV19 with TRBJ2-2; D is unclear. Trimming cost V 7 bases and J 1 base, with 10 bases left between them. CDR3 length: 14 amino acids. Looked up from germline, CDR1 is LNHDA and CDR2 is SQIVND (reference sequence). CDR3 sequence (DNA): TGTGCCAGTACAAAACAGTTGAACACCGGGGAGCTGTTTTTT. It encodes CASTKQLNTGELFF.

The CDR3 sequence is CASSLGLAGDVQETQYF. DNA for the CDR3: TGCGCCAGCAGCTTGGGACTAGCGGGGGACGTCCAAGAGACCCAGTACTTC. The J gene is TRBJ2-5, the V gene TRBV5-1; 12 nucleotides line up with TRBD2. CDR3 length: 17 amino acids. The V segment lost 0 bases and the J segment 1 base; nucleotides outside the gene matches: 4. Germline-derived CDR1 and CDR2 are SGHRS and YFSETQ. Full variable domain (rest looked up from reference TRBV5-1 and TRBJ2-5): KAGVTQTPRYLIKTRGQQVTLSCSPISGHRSVSWYQQTPGQGLQFLFEYFSETQRNKGNFPGRFSGRQFSNSRSEMNVSTLELGDSALYLCASSLGLAGDVQETQYFGPGTRLLVL.

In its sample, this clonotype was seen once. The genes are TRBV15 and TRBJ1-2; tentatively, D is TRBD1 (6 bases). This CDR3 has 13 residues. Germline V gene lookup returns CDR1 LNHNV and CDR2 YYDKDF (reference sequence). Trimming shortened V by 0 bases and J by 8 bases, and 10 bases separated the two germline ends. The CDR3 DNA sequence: TGTGCCACCAGCAGAGAGGGGACAAGAGGCTACACCTTC. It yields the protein CATSREGTRGYTF.

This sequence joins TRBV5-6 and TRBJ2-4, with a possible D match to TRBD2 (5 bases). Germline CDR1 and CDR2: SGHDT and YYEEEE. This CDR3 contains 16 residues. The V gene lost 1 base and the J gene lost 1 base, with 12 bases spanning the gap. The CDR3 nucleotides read TGTGCCAGCAGCTTGCGGACTCAGGTTGCCAAAAACATTCAGTACTTC. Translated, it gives CASSLRTQVAKNIQYF.

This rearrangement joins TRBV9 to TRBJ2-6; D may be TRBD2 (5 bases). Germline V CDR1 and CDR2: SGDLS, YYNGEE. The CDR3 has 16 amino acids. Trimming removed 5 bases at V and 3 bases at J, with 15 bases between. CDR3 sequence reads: CASSANLRVGANVLTF. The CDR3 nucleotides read TGTGCCAGCAGTGCAAATTTGAGGGTTGGGGCCAACGTCCTGACTTTC.

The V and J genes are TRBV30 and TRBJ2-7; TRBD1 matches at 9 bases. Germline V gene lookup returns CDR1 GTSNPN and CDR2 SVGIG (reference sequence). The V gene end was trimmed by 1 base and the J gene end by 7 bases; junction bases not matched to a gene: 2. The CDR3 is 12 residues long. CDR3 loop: CAWSDRGQEQYF. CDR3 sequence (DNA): TGTGCCTGGAGTGACAGGGGGCAAGAGCAGTACTTC.

The CDR3 here is CASSGAGPFYQETQYF. The CDR3 DNA follows: TGTGCCAGTAGTGGAGCGGGCCCCTTTTACCAAGAGACCCAGTACTTC. This chain uses TRBV19 with TRBJ2-5; D is possibly TRBD2 (6 bases). CDR1 is LNHDA, CDR2 SQIVND, per germline (reference sequence). This CDR3 has 16 residues. Trimming took off 5 bases at V and 0 bases at J, with 16 bases between the two ends.

The CDR3 region has the DNA TGCAGTGCGAGCACGGGAGGTGCCCCCCCATACAATGAGCAGTTCTTC. Its protein is CSASTGGAPPYNEQFF. This sequence joins TRBV20-1 and TRBJ2-1; TRBD2 matches at 7 bases. The germline V gene encodes CDR1 DFQATT and CDR2 SNEGSKA (reference sequence). This CDR3 contains 16 residues. J was trimmed by 4 bases and V by 6 bases; bases with no gene match: 15.

This CDR3 reads CASSGSGSTDTQYF. CDR3 DNA sequence: TGTGCCAGCAGTGGCTCGGGCAGCACAGATACGCAGTATTTT. The J gene is TRBJ2-3, the V gene TRBV2; no clear D. Per germline, CDR1 SNHLY and CDR2 FYNNEI. V was pared by 4 bases and J by 0 bases, with 8 bases between. This CDR3 spans 14 amino acids.

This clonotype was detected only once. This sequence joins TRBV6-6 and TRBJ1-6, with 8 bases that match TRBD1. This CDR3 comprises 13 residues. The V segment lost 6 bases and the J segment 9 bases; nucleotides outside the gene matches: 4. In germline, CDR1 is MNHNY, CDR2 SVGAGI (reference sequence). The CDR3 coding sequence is TGTGCCAGCAGCCCCGGGACAGGTTCACCCCTCCACTTT. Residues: CASSPGTGSPLHF.

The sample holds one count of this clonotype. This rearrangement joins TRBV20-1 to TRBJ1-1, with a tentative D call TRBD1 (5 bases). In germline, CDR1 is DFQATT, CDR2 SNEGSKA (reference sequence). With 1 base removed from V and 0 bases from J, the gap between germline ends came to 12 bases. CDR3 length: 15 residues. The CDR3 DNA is TGCAGTGCTAGAGTGATAACAGGTCTGAACACTGAAGCTTTCTTT. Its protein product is CSARVITGLNTEAFF.

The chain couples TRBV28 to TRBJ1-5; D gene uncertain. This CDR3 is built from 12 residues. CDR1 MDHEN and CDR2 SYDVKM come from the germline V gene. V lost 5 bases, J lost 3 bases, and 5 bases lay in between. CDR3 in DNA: TGTGCCAGCAGTCAACTCAATCAGCCCCAGCATTTT. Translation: CASSQLNQPQHF.

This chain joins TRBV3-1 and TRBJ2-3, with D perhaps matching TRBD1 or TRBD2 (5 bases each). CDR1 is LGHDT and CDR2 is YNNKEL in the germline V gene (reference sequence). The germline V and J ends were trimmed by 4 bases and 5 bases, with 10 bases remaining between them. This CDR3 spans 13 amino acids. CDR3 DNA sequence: TGTGCCAGCAGCCGCCGGGACCTAGATACGCAGTATTTT. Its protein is CASSRRDLDTQYF.